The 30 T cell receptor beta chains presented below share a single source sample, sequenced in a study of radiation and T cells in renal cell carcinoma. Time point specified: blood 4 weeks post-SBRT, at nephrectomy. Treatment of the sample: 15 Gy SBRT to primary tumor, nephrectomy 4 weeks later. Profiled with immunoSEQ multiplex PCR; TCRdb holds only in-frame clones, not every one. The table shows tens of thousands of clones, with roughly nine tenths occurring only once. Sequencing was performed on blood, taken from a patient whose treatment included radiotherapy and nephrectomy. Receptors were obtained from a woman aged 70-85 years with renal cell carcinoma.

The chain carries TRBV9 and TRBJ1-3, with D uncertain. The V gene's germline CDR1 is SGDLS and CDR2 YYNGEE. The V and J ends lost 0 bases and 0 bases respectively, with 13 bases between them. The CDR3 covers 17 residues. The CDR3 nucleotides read TGTGCCAGCAGCGTAGGTCTGCGGGAACCCTCTGGAAACACCATATATTTT. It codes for CASSVGLREPSGNTIYF.

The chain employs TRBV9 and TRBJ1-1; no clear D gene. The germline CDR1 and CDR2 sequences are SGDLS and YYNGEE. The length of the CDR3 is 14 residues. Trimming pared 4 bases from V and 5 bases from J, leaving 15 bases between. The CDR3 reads CASSPRPGSTEAFF. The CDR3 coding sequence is TGTGCCAGCAGCCCGCGACCGGGTAGTACTGAAGCTTTCTTT. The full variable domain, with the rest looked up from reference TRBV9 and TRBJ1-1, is DSGVTQTPKHLITATGQRVTLRCSPRSGDLSVYWYQQSLDQGLQFLIQYYNGEERAKGNILERFSAQQFPDLHSELNLSSLELGDSALYFCASSPRPGSTEAFFGQGTRLTVV.

In nucleotides, the CDR3 is TGCGCCAGCAGTTACCGGACTAGCGGGGGATACGAGCAGTACTTC. Translation gives CASSYRTSGGYEQYF. J is TRBJ2-7 and V is TRBV4-1; TRBD2 matches 13 bases. V dropped 6 bases and J dropped 4; count of bases not matched to a gene: 6. The CDR3 consists of 15 residues. Germline V gives CDR1 MGHRA, CDR2 YSYEKL.

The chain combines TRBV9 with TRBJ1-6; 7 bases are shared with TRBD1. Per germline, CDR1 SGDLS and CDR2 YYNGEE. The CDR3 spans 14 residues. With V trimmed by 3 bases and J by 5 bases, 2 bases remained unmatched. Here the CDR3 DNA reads TGTGCCAGCAGCGGCGGGACAGATAATTCACCCCTCCACTTT. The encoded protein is CASSGGTDNSPLHF.

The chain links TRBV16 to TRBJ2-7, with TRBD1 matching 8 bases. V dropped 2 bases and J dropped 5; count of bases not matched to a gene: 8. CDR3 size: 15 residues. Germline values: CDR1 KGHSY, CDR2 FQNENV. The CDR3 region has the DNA TGTGCCAGCAGCCAAGGTCCCCAGGGGGCCAACGAGCAGTACTTC. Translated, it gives CASSQGPQGANEQYF.

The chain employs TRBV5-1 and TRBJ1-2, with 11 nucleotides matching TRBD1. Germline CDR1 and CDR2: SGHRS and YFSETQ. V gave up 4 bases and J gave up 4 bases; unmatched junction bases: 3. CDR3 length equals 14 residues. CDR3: CASSPGQGAYGYTF. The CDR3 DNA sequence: TGCGCCAGCAGCCCCGGACAGGGGGCCTATGGCTACACCTTC. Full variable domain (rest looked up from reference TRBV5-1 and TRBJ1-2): KAGVTQTPRYLIKTRGQQVTLSCSPISGHRSVSWYQQTPGQGLQFLFEYFSETQRNKGNFPGRFSGRQFSNSRSEMNVSTLELGDSALYLCASSPGQGAYGYTFGSGTRLTVV.

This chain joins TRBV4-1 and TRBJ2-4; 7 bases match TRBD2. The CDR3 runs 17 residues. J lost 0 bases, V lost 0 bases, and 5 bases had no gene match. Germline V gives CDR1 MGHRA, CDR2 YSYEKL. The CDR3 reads CASSQDWGGVAKNIQYF. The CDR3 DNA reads TGCGCCAGCAGCCAAGATTGGGGGGGGGTAGCCAAAAACATTCAGTACTTC.

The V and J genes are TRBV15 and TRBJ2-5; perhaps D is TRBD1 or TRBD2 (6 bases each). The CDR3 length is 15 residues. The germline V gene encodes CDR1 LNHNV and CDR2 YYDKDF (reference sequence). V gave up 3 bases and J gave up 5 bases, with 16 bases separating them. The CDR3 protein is CATSSRQEGWETQYF. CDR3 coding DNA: TGTGCCACCAGCAGCAGACAGGAGGGGTGGGAGACCCAGTACTTC.

This CDR3 is CASSQGGLSYNEQFF. The CDR3 DNA reads TGCGCCAGCAGCCAAGGGGGATTGTCCTACAATGAGCAGTTCTTC. This chain connects TRBV4-3 to TRBJ2-1; D unclear. The CDR3 length is 15 residues. Germline loops: CDR1 LGHNA, CDR2 YSLEER. Trimming pared 1 base from V and 1 base from J, leaving 8 bases between.

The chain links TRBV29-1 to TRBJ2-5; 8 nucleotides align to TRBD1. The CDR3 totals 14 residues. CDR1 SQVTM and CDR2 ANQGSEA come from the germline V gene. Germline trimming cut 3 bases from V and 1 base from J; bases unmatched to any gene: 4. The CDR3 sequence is CSVDSQGAQETQYF. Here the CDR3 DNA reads TGCAGCGTTGATTCGCAGGGGGCCCAAGAGACCCAGTACTTC. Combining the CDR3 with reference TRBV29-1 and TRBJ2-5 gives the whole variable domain SAVISQKPSRDICQRGTSLTIQCQVDSQVTMMFWYRQQPGQSLTLIATANQGSEATYESGFVIDKFPISRPNLTFSTLTVSNMSPEDSSIYLCSVDSQGAQETQYFGPGTRLLVL.

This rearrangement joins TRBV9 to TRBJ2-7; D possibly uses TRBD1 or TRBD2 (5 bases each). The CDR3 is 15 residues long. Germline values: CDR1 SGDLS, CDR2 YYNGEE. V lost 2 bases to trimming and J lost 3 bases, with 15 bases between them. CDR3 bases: TGTGCCAGCAGCGTGGGGGATTCTGGGGTCTACGAGCAGTACTTC. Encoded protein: CASSVGDSGVYEQYF.

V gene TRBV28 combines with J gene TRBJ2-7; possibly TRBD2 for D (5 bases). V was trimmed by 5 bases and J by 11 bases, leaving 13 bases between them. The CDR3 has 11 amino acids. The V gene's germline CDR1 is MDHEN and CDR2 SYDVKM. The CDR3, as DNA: TGTGCCAGCAGTCCGGACTCAAGGAAGTACTTC. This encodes CASSPDSRKYF.

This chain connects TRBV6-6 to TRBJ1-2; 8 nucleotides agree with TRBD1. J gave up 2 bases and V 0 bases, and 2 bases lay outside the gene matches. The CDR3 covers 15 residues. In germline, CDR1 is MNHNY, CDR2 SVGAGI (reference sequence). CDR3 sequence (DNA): TGTGCCAGCAGTTACTCCCGGGACAGGAACTATGGCTACACCTTC. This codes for CASSYSRDRNYGYTF.

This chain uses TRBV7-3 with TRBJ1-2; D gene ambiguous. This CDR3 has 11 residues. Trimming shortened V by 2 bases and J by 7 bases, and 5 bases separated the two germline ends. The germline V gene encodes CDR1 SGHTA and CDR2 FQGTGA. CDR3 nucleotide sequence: TGTGCCAGCAGCTTATTTGGTGGCTACACCTTC. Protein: CASSLFGGYTF.

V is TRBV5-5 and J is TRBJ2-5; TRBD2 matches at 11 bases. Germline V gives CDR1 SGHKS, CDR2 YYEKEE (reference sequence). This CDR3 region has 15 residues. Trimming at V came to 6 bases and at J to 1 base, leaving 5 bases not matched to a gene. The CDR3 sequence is CASTTSGAPQETQYF. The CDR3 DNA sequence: TGTGCCAGCACGACTAGCGGGGCCCCCCAAGAGACCCAGTACTTC.

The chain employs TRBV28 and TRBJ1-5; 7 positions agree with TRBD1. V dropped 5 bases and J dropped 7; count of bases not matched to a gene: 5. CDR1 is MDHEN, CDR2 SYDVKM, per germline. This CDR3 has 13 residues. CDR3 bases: TGTGCCAGCAGTGAGACAGGGACCCAGCCCCAGCATTTT. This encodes CASSETGTQPQHF.

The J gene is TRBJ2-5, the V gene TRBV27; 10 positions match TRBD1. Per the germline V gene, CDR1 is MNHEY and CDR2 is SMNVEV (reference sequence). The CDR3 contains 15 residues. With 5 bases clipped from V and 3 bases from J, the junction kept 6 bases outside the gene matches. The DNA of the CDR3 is TGTGCCAGCAGTATCGGACAGGGGGAAAAAGAGACCCAGTACTTC. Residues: CASSIGQGEKETQYF.

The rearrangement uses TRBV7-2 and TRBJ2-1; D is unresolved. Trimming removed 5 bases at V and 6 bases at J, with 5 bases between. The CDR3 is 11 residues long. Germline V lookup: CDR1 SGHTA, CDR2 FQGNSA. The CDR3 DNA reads TGTGCCAGCAGCCGTACCAATGAGCAGTTCTTC. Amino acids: CASSRTNEQFF.

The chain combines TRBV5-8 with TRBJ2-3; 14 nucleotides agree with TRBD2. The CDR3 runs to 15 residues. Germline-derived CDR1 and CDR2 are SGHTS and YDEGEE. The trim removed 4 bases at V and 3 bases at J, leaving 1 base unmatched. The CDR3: CASSRTSGGTDTQYF. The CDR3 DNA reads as TGTGCCAGCAGCCGGACTAGCGGGGGGACAGATACGCAGTATTTT.

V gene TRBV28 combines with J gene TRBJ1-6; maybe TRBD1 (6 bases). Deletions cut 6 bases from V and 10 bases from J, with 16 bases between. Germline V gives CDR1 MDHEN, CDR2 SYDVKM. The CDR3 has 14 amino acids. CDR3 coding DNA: TGTGCCAGCAGCCGACAGGCCCTAACCTCACCCCTCCACTTT. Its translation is CASSRQALTSPLHF.

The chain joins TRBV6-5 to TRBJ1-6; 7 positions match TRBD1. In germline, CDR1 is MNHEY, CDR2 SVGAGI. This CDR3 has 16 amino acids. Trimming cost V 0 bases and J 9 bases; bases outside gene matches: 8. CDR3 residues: CASSYSRTGWGSPLHF. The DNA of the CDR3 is TGTGCCAGCAGTTACTCCCGGACAGGTTGGGGTTCACCCCTCCACTTT.

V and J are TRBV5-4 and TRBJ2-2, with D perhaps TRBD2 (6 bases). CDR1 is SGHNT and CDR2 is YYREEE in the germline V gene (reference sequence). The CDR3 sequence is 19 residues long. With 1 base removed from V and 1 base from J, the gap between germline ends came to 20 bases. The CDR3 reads CASSLKGDPGLWNTGELFF. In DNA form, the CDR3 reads TGTGCCAGCAGCTTGAAGGGAGATCCGGGACTCTGGAACACCGGGGAGCTGTTTTTT. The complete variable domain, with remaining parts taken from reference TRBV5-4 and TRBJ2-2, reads ETGVTQSPTHLIKTRGQQVTLRCSSQSGHNTVSWYQQALGQGPQFIFQYYREEENGRGNFPPRFSGLQFPNYSSELNVNALELDDSALYLCASSLKGDPGLWNTGELFFGEGSRLTVL.

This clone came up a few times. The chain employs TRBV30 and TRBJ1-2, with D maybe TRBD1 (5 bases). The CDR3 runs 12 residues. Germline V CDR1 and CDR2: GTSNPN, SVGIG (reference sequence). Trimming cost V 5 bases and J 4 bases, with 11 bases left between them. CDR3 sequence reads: CAWGQGGYGYTF. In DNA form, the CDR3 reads TGTGCCTGGGGCCAGGGAGGCTATGGCTACACCTTC.

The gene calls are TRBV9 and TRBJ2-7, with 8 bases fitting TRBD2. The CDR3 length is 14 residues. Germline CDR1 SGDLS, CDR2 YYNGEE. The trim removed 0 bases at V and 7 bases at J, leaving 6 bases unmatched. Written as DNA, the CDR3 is TGTGCCAGCAGCGTAGCGGGGGGGCCGGGTGAGCAGTACTTC. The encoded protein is CASSVAGGPGEQYF.

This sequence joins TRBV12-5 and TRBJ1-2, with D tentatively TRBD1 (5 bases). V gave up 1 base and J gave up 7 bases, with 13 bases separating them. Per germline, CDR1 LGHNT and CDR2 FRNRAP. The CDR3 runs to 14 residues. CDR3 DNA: TGTGCTAGTGGTTTGGACCCGGGACTTTCTGGCTACACCTTC. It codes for CASGLDPGLSGYTF.

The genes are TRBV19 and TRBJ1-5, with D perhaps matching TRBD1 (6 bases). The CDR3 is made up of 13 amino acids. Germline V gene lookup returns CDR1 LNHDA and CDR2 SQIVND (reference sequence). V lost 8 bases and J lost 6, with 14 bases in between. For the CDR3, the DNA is TGTGCCAGTGCTCAGGGGAGGGGTCAGCCCCAGCATTTT. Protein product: CASAQGRGQPQHF.

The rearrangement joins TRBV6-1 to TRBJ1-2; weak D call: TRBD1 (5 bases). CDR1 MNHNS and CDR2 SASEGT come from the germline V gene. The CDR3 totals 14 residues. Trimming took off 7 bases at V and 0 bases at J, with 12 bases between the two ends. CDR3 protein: CASTLGGTNYGYTF. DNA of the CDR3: TGTGCCAGCACCCTCGGGGGGACTAACTATGGCTACACCTTC.

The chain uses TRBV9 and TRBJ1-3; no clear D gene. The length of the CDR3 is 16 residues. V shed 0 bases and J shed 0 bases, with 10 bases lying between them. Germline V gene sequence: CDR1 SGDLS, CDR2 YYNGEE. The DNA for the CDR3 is TGTGCCAGCAGCGTAGTGGCGGATTTCTCTGGAAACACCATATATTTT. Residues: CASSVVADFSGNTIYF.

This CDR3 reads CASSMGQGARGNQPQHF. The DNA for the CDR3 is TGTGCCAGTAGTATGGGGCAGGGGGCGCGAGGCAATCAGCCCCAGCATTTT. J is TRBJ1-5 and V is TRBV19; TRBD1 matches 8 bases. Germline loops: CDR1 LNHDA, CDR2 SQIVND (reference sequence). J gave up 2 bases and V 3 bases, and 9 bases lay outside the gene matches. The CDR3 runs 17 residues.

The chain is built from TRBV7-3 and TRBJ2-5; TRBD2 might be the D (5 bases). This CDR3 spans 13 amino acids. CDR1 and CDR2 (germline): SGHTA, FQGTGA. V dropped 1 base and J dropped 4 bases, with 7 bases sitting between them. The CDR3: CASSLRERETQYF. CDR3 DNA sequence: TGTGCCAGCAGCTTAAGGGAGCGAGAGACCCAGTACTTC. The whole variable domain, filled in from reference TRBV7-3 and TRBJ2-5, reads GAGVSQTPSNKVTEKGKYVELRCDPISGHTALYWYRQSLGQGPEFLIYFQGTGAADDSGLPNDRFFAVRPEGSVSTLKIQRTERGDSAVYLCASSLRERETQYFGPGTRLLVL.